The T cell receptor beta chain described here comes from a study of beta chain features in type 1 diabetes. Study-wide results and limits: Among patients, naive, central memory and Treg TCRB repertoires appeared more similar than among healthy donors. Across all four CD4+ subsets, people with type 1 diabetes showed modestly shorter TCRB CDR3s.

This clone was seen a few times. The antigen is unknown. Expressed TCRB transcripts got sequenced, as all isolated RNA was reverse transcribed. Profiled with immunoSEQ multiplex PCR; TCRdb holds only in-frame clones, not every one. Of 150,000 to 200,000 clones listed, 8% to 8.5% are singletons. The origin of this receptor is a woman aged 18-30 years with type 1 diabetes. Material for sequencing was central memory CD4+ T cells from blood.

The CDR3 nucleotides are TGTGCCAGCAGCCCCCAGGGTTGGGAAGCTTTCTTT. Translation gives CASSPQGWEAFF. The chain joins TRBV7-9 to TRBJ1-1; D possibly corresponds to TRBD1 (5 bases). Looked up from germline, CDR1 is SEHNR and CDR2 is FQNEAQ (reference sequence). V was trimmed by 5 bases and J by 8 bases, leaving 12 bases between them. This CDR3 is built from 12 residues. The full variable domain, rest sourced from reference TRBV7-9 and TRBJ1-1, is DTGVSQNPRHKITKRGQNVTFRCDPISEHNRLYWYRQTLGQGPEFLTYFQNEAQLEKSRLLSDRFSAERPKGSFSTLEIQRTEQGDSAMYLCASSPQGWEAFFGQGTRLTVV.